This is a list of T cell receptor beta chains from one sample in a study of regulatory T cells in long-lasting Graves disease. TCRdb reprocessed the multiplex PCR reads via MiXCR and lists one record per CDR3 protein. The table records hundreds of thousands of distinct CDR3 sequences, 16% of them present only once. The sample was also reused in another study, on T cells in Graves' hyperthyroidism and ophthalmopathy.

Sample: peripheral blood mononuclear cells (PBMCs), taken at new diagnosis, from a patient treated with antithyroid drugs. These receptors all stem from a woman aged 30 to 39 with Graves disease. CDR3s include the opening cysteine and the closing phenylalanine or tryptophan. A D gene is named only where the DNA matches it firmly. Part of the rows lack a size; the others show once, few, many or a class for expanded clones.

j_gene: TRBJ1-1
d_gene: NA
v_gene: TRBV29-1
abundance: many
CDR3nt: TGCAGCGTCCTAAGGGGGGGGAACACTGAAGCTTTCTTT
CDR3aa: CSVLRGGNTEAFF

j_gene: TRBJ2-3
d_gene: TRBD2
v_gene: TRBV2
abundance: many
CDR3nt: TGTGCCAGCAGTGAATGGCCCAGCGGGAGTACGAATACGCAGTATTTT
CDR3aa: CASSEWPSGSTNTQYF

j_gene: TRBJ2-2
d_gene: TRBD2
v_gene: TRBV30
abundance: few
CDR3nt: TGTGCCTGTAGCGGGAGTGGGGCCGGGGAGCTGTTTTTT
CDR3aa: CACSGSGAGELFF

j_gene: TRBJ2-1
d_gene: NA
v_gene: TRBV7-6
abundance: few
CDR3nt: TGTGCCAGCAGCTTAGGGAGCCCCTACAATGAGCAGTTCTTC
CDR3aa: CASSLGSPYNEQFF

j_gene: TRBJ2-6
d_gene: NA
v_gene: TRBV6-1
abundance: many
CDR3nt: TGTGCCAGCAGGACTCCGGGCCTCAGGGCCTCTGGGGCCAACGTCCTGACTTTC
CDR3aa: CASRTPGLRASGANVLTF

j_gene: TRBJ1-5
d_gene: NA
v_gene: TRBV28
abundance: many
CDR3nt: TGTGCCAGCAGGGTCCTCAATCAGCCCCAGCATTTT
CDR3aa: CASRVLNQPQHF

j_gene: TRBJ1-1
d_gene: NA
v_gene: TRBV7-2
abundance: few
CDR3nt: TGTGCCAGCAGCCTCCGATGGGACACTGAAGCTTTCTTT
CDR3aa: CASSLRWDTEAFF

j_gene: TRBJ1-1
d_gene: TRBD1
v_gene: TRBV25-1
abundance: many
CDR3nt: TGTGCCAGCAGTGGGTACAGGGGAGGGACTGAAGCTTTCTTT
CDR3aa: CASSGYRGGTEAFF

j_gene: TRBJ1-5
d_gene: TRBD1
v_gene: TRBV20-1
abundance: NA
CDR3nt: TGCAGTGCTATTCGACAGGGGATGGTGCCCCAGCATTTT
CDR3aa: CSAIRQGMVPQHF

j_gene: TRBJ2-2
d_gene: TRBD2
v_gene: TRBV7-9
abundance: many
CDR3nt: TGTGCCAGCAGCTTGGCGGGAGGCAACACCGGGGAGCTGTTTTTT
CDR3aa: CASSLAGGNTGELFF

j_gene: TRBJ1-2
d_gene: NA
v_gene: TRBV7-3
abundance: few
CDR3nt: TGTGCCAGCAGCTTAGGGGGGAAAGGGGAATATGGCTACACCTTC
CDR3aa: CASSLGGKGEYGYTF

j_gene: TRBJ1-1
d_gene: NA
v_gene: TRBV6-5
abundance: many
CDR3nt: TGTGCCAGCAGTTACTCGAAGGGTGGGTTGAACACTGAAGCTTTCTTT
CDR3aa: CASSYSKGGLNTEAFF

j_gene: TRBJ2-7
d_gene: NA
v_gene: TRBV27
abundance: many
CDR3nt: TGTGCCAGCAGTCACATCCCCACACAGGAGACCTACGAGCAGTACTTC
CDR3aa: CASSHIPTQETYEQYF

j_gene: TRBJ1-2
d_gene: NA
v_gene: TRBV27
abundance: few
CDR3nt: TGTGCCAGAAGGAACTATGGCTACACCTTC
CDR3aa: CARRNYGYTF

j_gene: TRBJ1-2
d_gene: NA
v_gene: TRBV27
abundance: many
CDR3nt: TGTGCCAGCCTCGGGCAGGGAGAGGGCTACACCTTC
CDR3aa: CASLGQGEGYTF

j_gene: TRBJ2-7
d_gene: TRBD2
v_gene: TRBV27
abundance: few
CDR3nt: TGTGCCAGCAGTTCCCCAGCGGGAGAGTCCTACGAGCAGTACTTC
CDR3aa: CASSSPAGESYEQYF

j_gene: TRBJ1-1
d_gene: NA
v_gene: TRBV20-1
abundance: many
CDR3nt: TGCAGTGCTAGGCCCGGGAAAACTGAAGCTTTCTTT
CDR3aa: CSARPGKTEAFF

j_gene: TRBJ1-1
d_gene: TRBD1
v_gene: TRBV7-9
abundance: few
CDR3nt: TGTGCCAGCAGCGGGCGGGACAGGGTGGCGGGCACTGAAGCTTTCTTT
CDR3aa: CASSGRDRVAGTEAFF

j_gene: TRBJ2-7
d_gene: NA
v_gene: TRBV5-1
abundance: NA
CDR3nt: TGCGCCAGCAGCCCCTTCGGGGCAGGGGAAACCTACGAGCAGTACTTC
CDR3aa: CASSPFGAGETYEQYF

j_gene: TRBJ2-5
d_gene: NA
v_gene: TRBV30
abundance: few
CDR3nt: TGTGCCTGGAGTGTACTCAAGGGTCAAGAGACCCAGTACTTC
CDR3aa: CAWSVLKGQETQYF

j_gene: TRBJ2-7
d_gene: NA
v_gene: TRBV7-9
abundance: NA
CDR3nt: TGTGCCAGCAGCTCATTCGGACAGACCTACGAGCAGTACTTC
CDR3aa: CASSSFGQTYEQYF

j_gene: TRBJ2-7
d_gene: TRBD2
v_gene: TRBV6-1
abundance: few
CDR3nt: TGTGCCAGCACCCCCAGTCTAGCGGGATACCTGAGCTCCTACGAGCAGTACTTC
CDR3aa: CASTPSLAGYLSSYEQYF

j_gene: TRBJ1-3
d_gene: NA
v_gene: TRBV28
abundance: few
CDR3nt: TGTGCCAGCTTCCGTCCTAGCTCTGGAAACACCATATATTTT
CDR3aa: CASFRPSSGNTIYF

j_gene: TRBJ2-1
d_gene: TRBD2
v_gene: TRBV3-1
abundance: NA
CDR3nt: TGTGCCAGCAGCCAACTAGCGGGACCCTACAATGAGCAGTTCTTC
CDR3aa: CASSQLAGPYNEQFF

j_gene: TRBJ2-5
d_gene: NA
v_gene: TRBV20-1
abundance: many
CDR3nt: TGCAGTGCTGCCCCCTCCCTAGGAACAGCAGAGACCCAGTACTTC
CDR3aa: CSAAPSLGTAETQYF

j_gene: TRBJ2-7
d_gene: NA
v_gene: TRBV28
abundance: few
CDR3nt: TGTGCCAGCAGGAACGTCCGGGACGAGCAGTACTTC
CDR3aa: CASRNVRDEQYF

j_gene: TRBJ1-1
d_gene: NA
v_gene: TRBV20-1
abundance: NA
CDR3nt: TGCAGTGTTAGCGGGGGCGCGGGCGCTTTCTTT
CDR3aa: CSVSGGAGAFF

j_gene: TRBJ2-5
d_gene: NA
v_gene: TRBV6-1
abundance: few
CDR3nt: TGTGCCAGCAGGGAACTAGCTCAGGGGACCCAGTACTTC
CDR3aa: CASRELAQGTQYF

j_gene: TRBJ1-2
d_gene: NA
v_gene: TRBV27
abundance: many
CDR3nt: TGTGCCAGCAGTTTATTAGCGGGAGTGGATGGCTACACCTTC
CDR3aa: CASSLLAGVDGYTF

j_gene: TRBJ2-1
d_gene: TRBD2
v_gene: TRBV27
abundance: many
CDR3nt: TGTGCCAGCAGTTTACTAGCGGGAGATCACAATGAGCAGTTCTTC
CDR3aa: CASSLLAGDHNEQFF

j_gene: TRBJ2-5
d_gene: TRBD1
v_gene: TRBV3-1
abundance: NA
CDR3nt: TGTGCCAGCAGCCAACTGGGACAGGGGGCGCGGGAGACCCAGTACTTC
CDR3aa: CASSQLGQGARETQYF

j_gene: TRBJ2-6
d_gene: NA
v_gene: TRBV25-1
abundance: NA
CDR3nt: TGTGCCAGCAGTGAATTTGGAGGAGGGGCCAACGTCCTGACTTTC
CDR3aa: CASSEFGGGANVLTF

j_gene: TRBJ1-4
d_gene: TRBD1
v_gene: TRBV28
abundance: many
CDR3nt: TGTGCCACCCAGGGGGCGGGTCGAGAAAAACTGTTTTTT
CDR3aa: CATQGAGREKLFF

j_gene: TRBJ2-5
d_gene: TRBD1
v_gene: TRBV7-2
abundance: NA
CDR3nt: TGTGCCAGCAGTTCAGGGGGCTGGGAGACCCAGTGCTTC
CDR3aa: CASSSGGWETQCF